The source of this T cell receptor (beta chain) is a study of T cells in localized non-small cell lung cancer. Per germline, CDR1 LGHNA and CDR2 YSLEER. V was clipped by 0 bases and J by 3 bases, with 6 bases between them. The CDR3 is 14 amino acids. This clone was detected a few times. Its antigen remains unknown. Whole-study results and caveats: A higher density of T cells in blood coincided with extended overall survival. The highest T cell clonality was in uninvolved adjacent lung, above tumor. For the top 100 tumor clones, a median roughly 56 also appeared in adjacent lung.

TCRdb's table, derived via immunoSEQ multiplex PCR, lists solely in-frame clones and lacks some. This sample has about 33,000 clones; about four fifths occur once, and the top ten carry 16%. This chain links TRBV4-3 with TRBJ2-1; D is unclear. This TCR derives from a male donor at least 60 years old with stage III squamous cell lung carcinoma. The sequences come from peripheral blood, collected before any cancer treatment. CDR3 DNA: TGCGCCAGCAGCCAAGAACCGGGCTACAATGAGCAGTTCTTC. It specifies CASSQEPGYNEQFF.